These 21 T cell receptor beta chains share one sample of origin, sequenced in a study of T-cell reconstitution after alpha-beta-depleted transplantation in children. Preparation of the TCRbeta library was carried out with unique molecular identifiers. TCRdb redid the calling of the PCR reads with MiXCR, one entry per CDR3 protein. The sample includes hundreds of thousands of distinct CDR3 sequences, over 10% of them seen just once. The sample was PBMCs, mostly from graft donor cells, taken 360 days after TCRalphabeta/CD19-depleted stem cell transplant. Every receptor here comes from a male patient younger than 18 who had a stem cell transplant for acute myeloid leukemia, so the T cells may come from the graft donor.

This sequence joins TRBV20-1 and TRBJ2-7; 10 positions agree with TRBD2. The CDR3 length is 15 residues. Trimming cost V 0 bases and J 3 bases; bases outside gene matches: 5. CDR1 DFQATT and CDR2 SNEGSKA come from the germline V gene (reference sequence). The chain's CDR3 is CSARESGRVSYEQYF. The CDR3 bases are TGCAGTGCTAGAGAGAGCGGGAGGGTAAGCTACGAGCAGTACTTC.

This clonotype has at least ten counts. This chain uses TRBV5-1 with TRBJ2-7; 9 bases are shared with TRBD2. Trimming cost V 5 bases and J 2 bases; bases outside gene matches: 5. CDR3 length: 14 amino acids. CDR1 and CDR2 (germline): SGHRS, YFSETQ. The CDR3 reads CASSRTSETYEQYF. The CDR3 DNA sequence: TGCGCCAGCAGTAGGACTAGCGAAACCTACGAGCAGTACTTC.

This clonotype was seen more than once but under ten times. The chain combines TRBV28 with TRBJ2-7; D unresolved. The CDR3 covers 17 residues. CDR1 is MDHEN and CDR2 is SYDVKM in the germline V gene. V gave up 6 bases and J gave up 0 bases, with 21 bases separating them. The CDR3 region has the DNA TGTGCCAGCAGCCCCCCCGGCATCCCGGCGCCCTCCTACGAGCAGTACTTC. The encoded protein is CASSPPGIPAPSYEQYF.

This clonotype has more than one count but fewer than ten. The gene calls are TRBV29-1 and TRBJ2-7; D is unclear. V lost 2 bases and J lost 2, with 16 bases in between. CDR3 length equals 15 residues. Germline CDR1 and CDR2: SQVTM and ANQGSEA. The CDR3 sequence: CSVEQPRGRTYEQYF. CDR3 DNA: TGCAGCGTTGAACAGCCCCGCGGCCGCACCTACGAGCAGTACTTC.

V usage is TRBV7-2 and J usage is TRBJ2-7; no firm D call. The CDR3 loop spans 14 amino acids. Germline assignment: CDR1 SGHTA and CDR2 FQGNSA. Trimming pared 4 bases from V and 2 bases from J, leaving 12 bases between. The CDR3: CASSSRRPPYEQYF. The CDR3 DNA follows: TGTGCCAGCAGCTCTAGGCGGCCCCCCTACGAGCAGTACTTC.

The V call is TRBV10-3, the J call TRBJ2-3; 9 nucleotides agree with TRBD2. Germline assignment: CDR1 ENHRY and CDR2 SYGVKD. Losses at the gene ends were 6 bases for V and 0 bases for J; bases not matched to a gene: 7. This CDR3 region has 16 residues. The CDR3 region is CAISAISGSSTDTQYF. The CDR3 coding sequence is TGTGCCATCAGCGCCATTAGCGGGAGCAGCACAGATACGCAGTATTTT.

Many counts were recorded for this clonotype. The V call is TRBV20-1, the J call TRBJ2-3; D is uncertain. V lost 6 bases and J lost 8, with 12 bases in between. CDR3 size: 11 residues. In germline, CDR1 is DFQATT, CDR2 SNEGSKA (reference sequence). CDR3 residues: CSAPRSGTQYF. CDR3 in DNA: TGCAGTGCCCCCCGCTCGGGTACGCAGTATTTT.

V gene TRBV21-1 combines with J gene TRBJ2-2; TRBD1, the table's D call, was not compared with the DNA. TRBV21-1 is assigned pseudogene status. The CDR3 is made up of 16 amino acids. The CDR3 protein is CASSKGKGIGTGELFF. The CDR3 bases are TGTGCCAGCAGCAAAGGGAAGGGGATTGGCACCGGGGAGCTGTTTTTT.

This clonotype was observed many times. V gene TRBV20-1 combines with J gene TRBJ2-7, with D unresolved. This CDR3 has 11 amino acids. V lost 4 bases and J lost 2, with 6 bases in between. The germline gives CDR1 DFQATT, CDR2 SNEGSKA (reference sequence). Here the CDR3 DNA reads TGCAGTGCTATGGTGACCTACGAGCAGTACTTC. Translated: CSAMVTYEQYF.

This clonotype was observed a handful of times. This chain links TRBV21-1 with TRBJ2-7; whether TRBD1, the table's D call, matches the DNA was not checked. TRBV21-1 is a pseudogene locus. The CDR3 is 22 amino acids. The DNA for the CDR3 is TGTGCCAGCAGCAAAATGGGGGACCCTGCTTTTATCCGGGCGACTCCAAACTACGAGCAGTACTTC. As protein: CASSKMGDPAFIRATPNYEQYF.

This clonotype was seen a handful of times. This sequence joins TRBV20-1 and TRBJ2-3; 10 bases align to TRBD2. Per germline, CDR1 DFQATT and CDR2 SNEGSKA (reference sequence). The CDR3 contains 15 residues. The V segment lost 0 bases and the J segment 7 bases; nucleotides outside the gene matches: 7. CDR3 in amino acids: CSARDQAGGFHTQYF. CDR3 coding DNA: TGCAGTGCTAGAGATCAAGCGGGAGGGTTCCATACGCAGTATTTT.

In this sample, this clonotype turned up many times. V is TRBV14 and J is TRBJ2-2; 10 bases match TRBD2. The CDR3 contains 15 residues. Germline values: CDR1 SGHDN, CDR2 FVKESK. Germline trimming cut 4 bases from V and 6 bases from J; bases unmatched to any gene: 5. For the CDR3, the DNA is TGTGCCAGCAGCCCTCAGCGGGAGGGGGCCGGGGAGCTGTTTTTT. Residues: CASSPQREGAGELFF.

Only a few counts were recorded for this clonotype. V usage is TRBV28 and J usage is TRBJ2-6, with 9 bases lining up with TRBD1. V was pared by 6 bases and J by 0 bases, with 6 bases of the junction left unmatched. The CDR3 loop spans 17 amino acids. Germline lookup yields CDR1 MDHEN and CDR2 SYDVKM. In DNA form, the CDR3 reads TGTGCCAGCAGCCCCGGGACAGGGCTCTCTGGGGCCAACGTCCTGACTTTC. Translating gives CASSPGTGLSGANVLTF.

This clonotype was observed a few times. The chain employs TRBV4-2 and TRBJ2-7, with D uncertain. The CDR3 runs 15 residues. The V gene lost 0 bases and the J gene lost 2 bases, with 11 bases spanning the gap. Germline V gene data show CDR1 as LGHNA and CDR2 as YNFKEQ. Written as DNA, the CDR3 is TGTGCCAGCAGCCAAGAAGGGATCCCACCCTACGAGCAGTACTTC. Encoded protein: CASSQEGIPPYEQYF.

This clonotype appeared many times. V gene TRBV27 combines with J gene TRBJ2-1; D might be TRBD1 (6 bases). CDR3 size: 15 residues. Trimming pared 5 bases from V and 4 bases from J, leaving 15 bases between. The germline CDR1 and CDR2 sequences are MNHEY and SMNVEV (reference sequence). CDR3: CASSDRQATYNEQFF. The CDR3 DNA reads TGTGCCAGCAGTGACAGACAGGCGACTTACAATGAGCAGTTCTTC.

This clonotype was seen at least ten times. The chain couples TRBV5-1 to TRBJ2-4; no clear D. The V gene lost 0 bases and the J gene lost 3 bases, with 10 bases spanning the gap. Germline V gives CDR1 SGHRS, CDR2 YFSETQ. CDR3 size: 15 residues. The CDR3 sequence is CASSLVQSDKNIQYF. CDR3 nucleotide sequence: TGCGCCAGCAGCTTGGTGCAATCGGACAAAAACATTCAGTACTTC.

The chain employs TRBV28 and TRBJ2-5; 8 positions match TRBD1. Germline V lookup: CDR1 MDHEN, CDR2 SYDVKM. V lost 3 bases, J lost 4 bases, and 10 bases stayed unmatched. This CDR3 spans 16 amino acids. CDR3 in DNA: TGTGCCAGCAGTTTCTTGGACAGGGAGGATTTAGAGACCCAGTACTTC. This codes for CASSFLDREDLETQYF.

This sequence joins TRBV20-1 and TRBJ2-7; 7 positions agree with TRBD2. Germline V gene sequence: CDR1 DFQATT, CDR2 SNEGSKA (reference sequence). Trimming took 3 bases from V and 2 from J; bases not matched to a gene: 7. The CDR3 covers 14 residues. CDR3 region: CSASPSGGAYEQYF. Here the CDR3 DNA reads TGCAGTGCTAGTCCTAGCGGAGGGGCCTACGAGCAGTACTTC.

This clonotype showed up just a few times. The J gene is TRBJ2-1, the V gene TRBV5-1; TRBD2 aligns across 10 bases. The CDR3 runs 18 residues. Germline lookup yields CDR1 SGHRS and CDR2 YFSETQ. The trim removed 4 bases at V and 2 bases at J, leaving 12 bases unmatched. The CDR3 region is CASSPRKAGGTTYNEQFF. CDR3 nucleotide sequence: TGCGCCAGCAGCCCCCGGAAAGCGGGAGGGACCACCTACAATGAGCAGTTCTTC. The whole variable domain, filled in from reference TRBV5-1 and TRBJ2-1, reads KAGVTQTPRYLIKTRGQQVTLSCSPISGHRSVSWYQQTPGQGLQFLFEYFSETQRNKGNFPGRFSGRQFSNSRSEMNVSTLELGDSALYLCASSPRKAGGTTYNEQFFGPGTRLTVL.

This clonotype was detected a few times. V usage is TRBV28 and J usage is TRBJ2-7; 16 nucleotides align to TRBD2. Germline assignment: CDR1 MDHEN and CDR2 SYDVKM. There are 16 residues in the CDR3. The V segment lost 2 bases and the J segment 4 bases; nucleotides outside the gene matches: 2. The CDR3 is CASSLGTSGREYEQYF. CDR3 nucleotide sequence: TGTGCCAGCAGTTTAGGGACTAGCGGGAGGGAGTACGAGCAGTACTTC.

This clonotype was picked up a small number of times. V is TRBV7-2 and J is TRBJ2-1; 7 bases line up with TRBD2. V trimming: 5 bases; J trimming: 8 bases; junction bases outside the gene matches: 9. In germline, CDR1 is SGHTA, CDR2 FQGNSA. The CDR3 is made up of 14 amino acids. The CDR3 bases are TGTGCCAGCAGCCCCCAGACCGGGGGGTATGAGCAGTTCTTC. It codes for CASSPQTGGYEQFF. Variable domain in full (rest from reference TRBV7-2 and TRBJ2-1): GAGVSQSPSNKVTEKGKDVELRCDPISGHTALYWYRQSLGQGLEFLIYFQGNSAPDKSGLPSDRFSAERTGGSVSTLTIQRTQQEDSAVYLCASSPQTGGYEQFFGPGTRLTVL.